One and the same sample provided the 29 T cell receptor beta chains below, sequenced in a study of CD8+CD57+ T cells in acquired aplastic anemia. Patients sequenced had flow cytometry evidence of CD8+CD57+ cell expansion. TCR beta VDJ and CDR3 profiling used genomic DNA as template. A single record per CDR3 protein comes from TCRdb applying MiXCR to the reads. The sample carries more than 150,000 distinct CDR3 sequences, 48% recorded once. The material sequenced was sorted CD4+, CD8+, or CD8+CD57+ T cells (not recorded which) from PBMCs. The receptors come from a human donor with aplastic anemia.

The V call is TRBV5-4, the J call TRBJ1-4, with D possibly matching TRBD1 (6 bases). Trimming stripped 4 bases from V and 7 bases from J, with 14 bases between. Germline V gives CDR1 SGHNT, CDR2 YYREEE (reference sequence). The CDR3 loop spans 14 amino acids. The CDR3 here is CASSRRGAGEKLFF. CDR3 nucleotides: TGTGCCAGCAGCCGACGGGGGGCCGGTGAAAAACTGTTTTTT. The full variable domain, rest sourced from reference TRBV5-4 and TRBJ1-4, is ETGVTQSPTHLIKTRGQQVTLRCSSQSGHNTVSWYQQALGQGPQFIFQYYREEENGRGNFPPRFSGLQFPNYSSELNVNALELDDSALYLCASSRRGAGEKLFFGSGTQLSVL.

This clonotype was recorded at least ten times. This chain connects TRBV7-2 to TRBJ1-1, with D perhaps TRBD1 (5 bases). The CDR3 contains 15 residues. Germline lookup yields CDR1 SGHTA and CDR2 FQGNSA. Trimming took 1 base from V and 5 from J, leaving 14 bases between them. Here the CDR3 DNA reads TGTGCCAGCAGCTTAGGGGGGGGGACGGGGACTGAAGCTTTCTTT. Amino acids: CASSLGGGTGTEAFF. Complete variable domain (other parts from reference TRBV7-2 and TRBJ1-1): GAGVSQSPSNKVTEKGKDVELRCDPISGHTALYWYRQSLGQGLEFLIYFQGNSAPDKSGLPSDRFSAERTGGSVSTLTIQRTQQEDSAVYLCASSLGGGTGTEAFFGQGTRLTVV.

The chain combines TRBV7-9 with TRBJ1-1; 10 nucleotides match TRBD1. The ends lost 7 bases at V and 3 bases at J; junction bases unmatched: 2. Germline V gene lookup returns CDR1 SEHNR and CDR2 FQNEAQ (reference sequence). This CDR3 has 13 amino acids. The CDR3 spells CASTGQGDTEAFF. For the CDR3, the DNA is TGTGCCAGCACCGGACAGGGGGACACTGAAGCTTTCTTT.

The rearrangement joins TRBV19 to TRBJ2-7; 9 nucleotides match TRBD1. Germline V gene sequence: CDR1 LNHDA, CDR2 SQIVND (reference sequence). The CDR3 runs 14 residues. The ends lost 6 bases at V and 4 bases at J; junction bases unmatched: 7. The CDR3 coding sequence is TGTGCCAGTAGGGACCGGACAGGGGAGTACGAGCAGTACTTC. This sequence encodes CASRDRTGEYEQYF.

The chain joins TRBV19 to TRBJ2-7, with D uncertain. From germline, CDR1 is LNHDA and CDR2 SQIVND (reference sequence). The germline V and J ends were trimmed by 0 bases and 3 bases, with 12 bases remaining between them. This CDR3 region has 15 residues. In DNA form, the CDR3 reads TGTGCCAGTAGTATAGATCTGAGGCTGGGCTACGAGCAGTACTTC. Its translation is CASSIDLRLGYEQYF.

The V gene is TRBV3-1, the J gene TRBJ2-1; D perhaps matches TRBD2 (7 bases). Germline CDR1 is LGHDT and CDR2 is YNNKEL (reference sequence). This CDR3 region has 16 residues. Trimming pared 4 bases from V and 6 bases from J, leaving 19 bases between. The CDR3 sequence is CASSPLWAGAGNEQFF. CDR3 DNA: TGTGCCAGCAGCCCGCTGTGGGCGGGGGCGGGCAATGAGCAGTTCTTC.

This clonotype was seen ten or more times. This sequence joins TRBV29-1 and TRBJ2-2; D is unclear. The V and J ends lost 4 bases and 4 bases respectively, with 10 bases between them. The CDR3 has 13 amino acids. CDR1 and CDR2 (germline): SQVTM, ANQGSEA. For the CDR3, the DNA is TGCAGCGTTGCAACCCTGGGCACCGGGGAGCTGTTTTTT. This translates into CSVATLGTGELFF.

This clonotype was found many times. The V call is TRBV9, the J call TRBJ2-5, with D unresolved. From germline, CDR1 is SGDLS and CDR2 YYNGEE. CDR3 length: 12 residues. Trimming left V 0 bases short and J 3 bases short, with 3 bases between. The CDR3 DNA follows: TGTGCCAGCAGCGTAGCCGAAGAGACCCAGTACTTC. It translates to CASSVAEETQYF.

This clonotype was recorded at least ten times. The chain carries TRBV7-9 and TRBJ1-1; 10 bases line up with TRBD1. There are 16 residues in the CDR3. The germline gives CDR1 SEHNR, CDR2 FQNEAQ (reference sequence). Germline trimming cut 5 bases from V and 4 bases from J; bases unmatched to any gene: 10. The CDR3 DNA follows: TGTGCCAGCAGCAAGGGACAGGGGCAGAAGGGCACTGAAGCTTTCTTT. Residues: CASSKGQGQKGTEAFF.

The V call is TRBV28, the J call TRBJ1-2; no clear D gene. The length of the CDR3 is 13 residues. With 7 bases removed from V and 2 bases from J, the gap between germline ends came to 11 bases. In germline, CDR1 is MDHEN, CDR2 SYDVKM. CDR3 sequence: CASKLTFNYGYTF. In DNA form, the CDR3 reads TGTGCCAGCAAGTTAACATTCAACTATGGCTACACCTTC.

The sample holds many counts of this clonotype. The chain carries TRBV6-1 and TRBJ1-2; possible D gene TRBD1, 5 bases. The germline CDR1 and CDR2 sequences are MNHNS and SASEGT. CDR3 size: 14 residues. The V and J ends lost 7 bases and 0 bases respectively, with 12 bases between them. The DNA for the CDR3 is TGTGCCAGCATGCTCGGGGGATCTAACTATGGCTACACCTTC. It translates to CASMLGGSNYGYTF.

This clonotype was seen a handful of times. The chain uses TRBV15 and TRBJ1-4, with D unclear. V lost 0 bases and J lost 11, with 13 bases in between. Per germline, CDR1 LNHNV and CDR2 YYDKDF (reference sequence). The CDR3 contains 14 residues. The CDR3 spells CATSRDYSPGKLFF. DNA for the CDR3: TGTGCCACCAGCAGAGATTACAGTCCGGGGAAACTGTTTTTT.

The chain employs TRBV25-1 and TRBJ1-4; no reliable D call. Germline CDR1 reads MGHDK; CDR2 reads SYGVNS. Trimming shortened V by 10 bases and J by 9 bases, and 15 bases separated the two germline ends. CDR3 length: 12 residues. CDR3 region: CATEERDQKLFF. CDR3 nucleotide sequence: TGTGCCACCGAGGAAAGGGATCAAAAACTGTTTTTT.

On this clonotype itself: It is likely a read error, because the conserved phenylalanine at the end of the CDR3 is missing. This chain uses TRBV7-8 with TRBJ2-2, with D perhaps TRBD2 (6 bases). The V gene lost 0 bases and the J gene lost 3 bases, with 11 bases spanning the gap. The CDR3 consists of 16 residues. Germline assignment: CDR1 SGHVS and CDR2 FQNEAQ. The CDR3 sequence: CASSLALGGDTGELFS. CDR3 nucleotide sequence: TGTGCCAGCAGCTTAGCGCTCGGGGGAGACACCGGGGAGCTGTTTTCT.

On this clonotype: One end of the junction does not line up with germline, which may come from a read error. V is TRBV10-3 and J is TRBJ2-7, with D tentatively TRBD2 (6 bases). CDR1 is ENHRY and CDR2 is SYGVKD in the germline V gene. This CDR3 is built from 13 residues. The CDR3 protein is CAISQGEAYGQYF. In nucleotides, the CDR3 is TGTGCCATCAGCCAAGGGGAGGCCTACGGGCAGTACTTC.

In this sample, this clonotype turned up a few times. The chain has TRBV10-3 and TRBJ1-1, with a weak D call TRBD1 (5 bases). This CDR3 has 14 amino acids. Trimming left V 7 bases short and J 3 bases short, with 15 bases between. CDR1 and CDR2 (germline): ENHRY, SYGVKD. The CDR3 loop is CAIMPGIGDTEAFF. CDR3 nucleotide sequence: TGTGCCATCATGCCCGGGATAGGGGACACTGAAGCTTTCTTT.

V usage is TRBV20-1 and J usage is TRBJ1-5, with D unclear. V lost 3 bases, J lost 5 bases, and 8 bases lay in between. Per germline, CDR1 DFQATT and CDR2 SNEGSKA (reference sequence). There are 12 residues in the CDR3. The DNA of the CDR3 is TGCAGTGCTAGCAGTATGTATCAGCCCCAGCATTTT. Translation gives CSASSMYQPQHF.

At least ten counts were recorded for this clonotype. The gene calls are TRBV12-3 or TRBV12-4 and TRBJ2-7; D might be TRBD1 or TRBD2, each matching 6 bases. The length of the CDR3 is 16 residues. Between the trimmed V and J ends, which lost 2 bases and 2 bases, there was a span of 16 bases. The CDR3 sequence is CASSLTYRGPAYEQYF. CDR3 in DNA: TGTGCCAGCAGTTTAACTTATCGGGGGCCCGCCTACGAGCAGTACTTC.

This clonotype showed up many times. The chain joins TRBV6-5 to TRBJ2-7; 7 nucleotides agree with TRBD2. Trimming took 0 bases from V and 5 from J; bases not matched to a gene: 4. Per the germline V gene, CDR1 is MNHEY and CDR2 is SVGAGI. The CDR3 loop spans 14 amino acids. CDR3 sequence: CASSYSGGADEQYF. The CDR3 DNA reads TGTGCCAGCAGTTACTCGGGAGGGGCTGACGAGCAGTACTTC.

V usage is TRBV2 and J usage is TRBJ2-1; 7 nucleotides line up with TRBD2. In germline, CDR1 is SNHLY, CDR2 FYNNEI. This CDR3 is built from 12 residues. V dropped 3 bases and J dropped 14; count of bases not matched to a gene: 7. CDR3 amino acids: CASSEREGMEFF. The CDR3 DNA sequence: TGTGCCAGCAGTGAGAGGGAGGGGATGGAGTTCTTC.

V usage is TRBV6-1 and J usage is TRBJ1-5; D may be TRBD1 (6 bases). Per the germline V gene, CDR1 is MNHNS and CDR2 is SASEGT. Trimming took 0 bases from V and 4 from J, leaving 10 bases between them. The CDR3 covers 15 residues. Here the CDR3 DNA reads TGTGCCAGCAGTGAAGCCGGGACAAGAAATCAGCCCCAGCATTTT. This sequence encodes CASSEAGTRNQPQHF.

This clonotype was counted between two and nine times. The chain is built from TRBV19 and TRBJ1-3; D gene uncertain. Germline-derived CDR1 and CDR2 are LNHDA and SQIVND (reference sequence). The V gene lost 6 bases and the J gene lost 2 bases, with 14 bases spanning the gap. The CDR3 sequence is 15 residues long. CDR3 residues: CASRLRPSPGNTIYF. The CDR3 nucleotides are TGTGCCAGTAGACTCAGACCCAGCCCTGGAAACACCATATATTTT.

The chain has TRBV4-3 and TRBJ1-2; 8 bases map to TRBD1. The CDR3 sequence is 15 residues long. Germline assignment: CDR1 LGHNA and CDR2 YSLEER. With 0 bases clipped from V and 4 bases from J, the junction kept 4 bases outside the gene matches. CDR3 region: CASSQETGGVYGYTF. CDR3 bases: TGCGCCAGCAGCCAAGAAACAGGGGGGGTCTATGGCTACACCTTC.

The sample holds many counts of this clonotype. J is TRBJ2-3 and V is TRBV20-1; tentatively, D is TRBD1 (6 bases). In germline, CDR1 is DFQATT, CDR2 SNEGSKA (reference sequence). Between the trimmed V and J ends, which lost 0 bases and 4 bases, there was a span of 14 bases. The length of the CDR3 is 15 residues. The CDR3 nucleotides are TGCAGTGCTAGAGATTACGCCAGGGGCGCAGATACGCAGTATTTT. This codes for CSARDYARGADTQYF.

The chain is built from TRBV12-3 or TRBV12-4 and TRBJ2-3; 7 positions match TRBD2. The CDR3 runs to 14 residues. V lost 3 bases, J lost 4 bases, and 4 bases stayed unmatched. CDR3 DNA sequence: TGTGCCAGCAGTTTCGATGCGGGAGCAGATACGCAGTATTTT. Amino acids: CASSFDAGADTQYF.

This chain links TRBV11-2 with TRBJ2-7, with D perhaps TRBD2 (6 bases). The CDR3 extends over 15 amino acids. Germline V gene data show CDR1 as SGHAT and CDR2 as FQNNGV. V was shortened by 1 base and J by 0 bases, with 10 bases between the two germline ends. DNA of the CDR3: TGTGCCAGCAGCTTAGGGTGGCGGGACTCCTACGAGCAGTACTTC. Residues: CASSLGWRDSYEQYF.

Regarding this clonotype: A much more abundant neighbour one base away suggests this may be a read error. V usage is TRBV5-1 and J usage is TRBJ2-3; 11 bases agree with TRBD2. The J segment lost 4 bases and the V segment lost 1 base, leaving 5 bases of the junction unmatched. This CDR3 spans 16 amino acids. Germline CDR1 SGHRS, CDR2 YFSETQ. CDR3 bases: TGCGCCAGCAGCTTGCGGACTAGCGGGTTGGCAGATACGCAGTATTTT. It yields the protein CASSLRTSGLADTQYF.

J is TRBJ1-2 and V is TRBV12-3 or TRBV12-4; no clear D gene. The CDR3 sequence is 12 residues long. With 5 bases removed from V and 4 bases from J, the gap between germline ends came to 8 bases. As DNA, the CDR3 is TGTGCCAGCAGTCCACAGATCTATGGCTACACCTTC. It yields the protein CASSPQIYGYTF.

The table lists this clonotype with a few counts. V usage is TRBV7-8 and J usage is TRBJ2-5, with 7 bases lining up with TRBD1. Germline CDR1 and CDR2: SGHVS and FQNEAQ. The CDR3 loop spans 13 amino acids. Trimming took 5 bases from V and 4 from J; bases not matched to a gene: 4. CDR3 sequence: CASSPTGAETQYF. The CDR3 region has the DNA TGTGCCAGCAGCCCAACAGGGGCAGAGACCCAGTACTTC.